This entry is about one TCR beta chain. This entry is derived from a study of blood T cell repertoires in COVID-19. Study-level background: Acute-phase and convalescent COVID-19 samples originated in the United States, Italy and Spain. PBMCs, B-cell-depleted T cells, or T cells provided the cDNA or gDNA that made up the material.

Under the authors' procedure: Estimates of nucleated cell counts were drawn from the amplification of reference gene primers. TCRdb's table, derived via immunoSEQ multiplex PCR, lists solely in-frame clones and lacks some. That table gives V, J and clone size, and the DNA gave D and trimming. Of about 170,000 clones detected, around 83% appear once; the ten largest clones hold roughly 4%. Germline assignment: CDR1 SGDLS and CDR2 YYNGEE. This CDR3 region has 15 residues. Trimming removed 3 bases at V and 0 bases at J, with 12 bases between. Sample: PBMCs or T cells enriched from blood (not recorded which). This TCR was sampled from a woman in her forties or fifties in a cohort exposed to, infected with or recovered from COVID-19 (not recorded which). The chain carries TRBV9 and TRBJ1-2; no definite D call. Written as DNA, the CDR3 is TGTGCCAGCAGCGCTCGGGGTCCCGCTAACTATGGCTACACCTTC. It encodes CASSARGPANYGYTF.